The rows below give T cell receptor beta chains drawn from one sample of a study of vaccination effects on CD4 cells after COVID-19. This table comes from immunoSEQ multiplex PCR, and its TCRdb copy is limited to in-frame clones, with some not included. The table shows more than 60,000 clones, with 74% occurring only once. The antigens for these receptors are not known. Source: CD4+ T cells from PBMCs cultured without peptide, taken after COVID-19 vaccination. The receptors originated from a human donor who received a COVID-19 vaccine. Each CDR3 is given with its conserved first and last residue. Each record gives: clone size, V gene, CDR3 protein. Clone size is stated in some rows and not others, as once, few, many or a class when expanded.

NA | TRBV28 | CASSGSPSGGPRTGELFF
NA | TRBV14 | CASSKRGVQETQYF
once | TRBV19 | CASSTLAGGQETQYF
NA | TRBV7-9 | CASSLWDRGSLNEKLFF
NA | TRBV5-1 | CASSLVGRHPEETQYF
NA | TRBV11-2 | CASSSRTSGHAYNEQFF
NA | TRBV7-3 | CASSLTENTGELFF
NA | TRBV28 | CASRSGLNEKLFF
NA | TRBV5-8 | CASSFMGRGRAETQYF
NA | TRBV28 | CASRGAGGAVYNEQFF
NA | TRBV7-2 | CASSLEPSGANVLTF
few | TRBV7-3 | CASSFTGTPYNEQFF
NA | TRBV5-8 | CASSRRGGAGEKLFF
NA | TRBV10-2 | CASRTSGQETQYF
NA | TRBV5-8 | CASPWGYVAGGAGNEQFF
NA | TRBV19 | CASSSSRGRDTQYF
NA | TRBV27 | CASTNTGTGRETQYF
NA | TRBV24-1 | CATKGTVYNEQFF
NA | TRBV7-3 | CASSSQGFTEAFF
NA | TRBV24-1 | CATSAVDRTYGYTF
NA | TRBV5-1 | CASSSTGTGLVGELFF
NA | TRBV6-5 | CASSKLDRGYGYTF
NA | TRBV12-3/TRBV12-4 | CASRIQGAGTQYF
NA | TRBV9 | CASSVAGQGYTEAFF
NA | TRBV4-3 | CASSQHPTSGGADTQYF
NA | TRBV18 | CASSPGTGRDTQYF
NA | TRBV15 | CATSRGGAAYNEQFF
NA | TRBV15 | CATSRDPNNSPLHF
NA | TRBV7-2 | CASSSQGREWSNQPQHF
NA | TRBV27 | CASSAVGAQPQHF
NA | TRBV6-5 | CASMDSGANVLTF
NA | TRBV11-2 | CASSLAPVARDTQYF
NA | TRBV12-3/TRBV12-4 | CASLPRGFAEAFF
NA | TRBV4-3 | CASSQDKGAATNEKLFF
NA | TRBV2 | CASSSVGTDTQYF
NA | TRBV2 | CASSGGQPNYGYTF
NA | TRBV5-1 | CASSLDSNSPLHF
NA | TRBV24-1 | CATSESGTGANYGYTF
NA | TRBV5-1 | CASSLTATSGNTIYF
few | TRBV29-1 | CSVPTGISTDTQYF
NA | TRBV4-1 | CASSQVNRVDRETQYF
NA | TRBV5-1 | CASSLGVNNEQFF
NA | TRBV7-2 | CASSGRTSVSNEQFF
once | TRBV6-2/TRBV6-3 | CASSPGLRNYGYTF
NA | TRBV30 | CAWSVRSTQYF
few | TRBV9 | CASSAAGNTEAFF
NA | TRBV30 | CAWTRPLPRIYGYTF
few | TRBV5-1 | CASRQGPRQPQHF
NA | TRBV28 | CASRKDREHTQYF
NA | TRBV14 | CASSHGSSYNSPLHF
once | TRBV21-1 | CASSKAAREKLFF
NA | TRBV7-2 | CASSPNAFSSQPQHF
NA | TRBV18 | CASSPSMGELNEQFF
NA | TRBV4-1 | CASSQVVVPAIRTDTQYF
NA | TRBV9 | CASSDAETQYF
NA | TRBV5-5 | CASSLDVLAGKETQYF